The clone carrying this T cell receptor (beta chain) was seen at least ten times. Its antigen remains unknown. The data stem from a study of early T cells in non-severe SARS-CoV-2 infection. The wider study: From unsorted whole blood, bulk RNA was sequenced, and the chains remained unpaired.

Study outcomes and limitations: Sequences matched to VDJdb favored anti-spike CD8 responses, while private and CD4 specificities were missed.

Germline CDR1 is MGHRA and CDR2 is YSYEKL. The V gene lost 0 bases and the J gene lost 5 bases, with 13 bases spanning the gap. CDR3 length equals 15 residues. Attachment of unique molecular identifiers to individual cDNA molecules was performed. TCRdb analysed the 5' RACE reads with MiXCR anew, one entry per CDR3 protein. The profile shows about 33,000 distinct CDR3 sequences, less than 5% of them singletons. V usage is TRBV4-1 and J usage is TRBJ1-1; TRBD1 might be the D (6 bases). Sequenced: whole blood. This TCR was recovered from an adult who was a healthcare worker with PCR-confirmed SARS-CoV-2 infection or an uninfected control (not recorded which). For the CDR3, the DNA is TGCGCCAGCAGCCAAGATAGGGGGAGGACGACTGAAGCTTTCTTT. As protein: CASSQDRGRTTEAFF.